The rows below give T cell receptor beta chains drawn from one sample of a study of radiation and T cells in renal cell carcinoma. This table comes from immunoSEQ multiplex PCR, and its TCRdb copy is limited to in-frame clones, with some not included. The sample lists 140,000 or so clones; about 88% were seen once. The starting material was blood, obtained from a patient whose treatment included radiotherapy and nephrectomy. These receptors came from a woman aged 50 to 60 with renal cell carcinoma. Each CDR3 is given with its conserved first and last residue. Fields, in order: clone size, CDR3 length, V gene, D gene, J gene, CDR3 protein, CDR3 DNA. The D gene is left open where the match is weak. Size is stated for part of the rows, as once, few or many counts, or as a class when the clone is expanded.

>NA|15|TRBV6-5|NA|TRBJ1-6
CASSYYRQGNSPLHF
TGTGCCAGCAGTTACTACCGGCAGGGTAATTCACCCCTCCACTTT
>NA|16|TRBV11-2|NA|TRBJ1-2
CASSLDEGLRAGGYTF
TGTGCCAGCAGCTTAGATGAAGGACTCAGAGCCGGCGGCTACACCTTC
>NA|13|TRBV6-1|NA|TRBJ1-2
CASSENRNYGYTF
TGTGCCAGCAGTGAAAACAGAAACTATGGCTACACCTTC
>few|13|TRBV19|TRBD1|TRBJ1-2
CASTSTGIYGYTF
TGTGCCAGTACTTCGACAGGGATCTATGGCTACACCTTC
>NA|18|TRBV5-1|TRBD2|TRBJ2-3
CASSLGLAGAPSTDTQYF
TGCGCCAGCAGCCTAGGACTAGCGGGGGCTCCTAGCACAGATACGCAGTATTTT
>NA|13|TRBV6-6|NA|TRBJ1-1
CASSLGWNTEAFF
TGTGCCAGCAGTCTTGGGTGGAACACTGAAGCTTTCTTT
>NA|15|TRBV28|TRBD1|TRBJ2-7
CASSYGTGSSYEQYF
TGTGCCAGCAGTTACGGGACAGGATCCTCCTACGAGCAGTACTTC
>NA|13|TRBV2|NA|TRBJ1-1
CASVGGLDTEAFF
TGTGCCAGCGTGGGGGGTCTAGACACTGAAGCTTTCTTT
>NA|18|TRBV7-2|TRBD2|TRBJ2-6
CASSFYGLALSGANVLTF
TGTGCCAGCAGCTTCTACGGACTAGCCTTGTCTGGGGCCAACGTCCTGACTTTC
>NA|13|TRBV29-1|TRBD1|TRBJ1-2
CSVEKTGGNGYTF
TGCAGCGTGGAAAAAACAGGGGGCAATGGCTACACCTTC
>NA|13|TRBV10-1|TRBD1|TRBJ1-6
CASSWDRDSPLHF
TGCGCCAGCTCCTGGGACAGGGATTCACCCCTCCACTTT
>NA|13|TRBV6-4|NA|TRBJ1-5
CASSPDGNQPQHF
TGTGCCAGCAGCCCGGACGGGAATCAGCCCCAGCATTTT
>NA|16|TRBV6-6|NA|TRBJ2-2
CASSYLGGISVGELFF
TGTGCCAGCAGTTACCTGGGTGGGATCTCAGTCGGGGAGCTGTTTTTT
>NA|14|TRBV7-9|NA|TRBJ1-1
CASSFKHVNTEAFF
TGTGCCAGCAGCTTTAAACATGTGAACACTGAAGCTTTCTTT
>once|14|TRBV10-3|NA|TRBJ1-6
CAISEVAANSPLHF
TGTGCCATCAGTGAAGTGGCAGCTAATTCACCCCTCCACTTT
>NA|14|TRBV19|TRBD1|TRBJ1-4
CASQNRGGDEKLFF
TGTGCCAGCCAGAACAGGGGAGGGGATGAAAAACTGTTTTTT
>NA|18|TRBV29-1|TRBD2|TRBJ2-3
CSVVGTTLNRPATDTQYF
TGCAGCGTTGTTGGGACTACCTTAAACCGACCCGCGACAGATACGCAGTATTTT
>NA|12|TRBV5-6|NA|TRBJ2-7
CASSLGRGEQYF
TGTGCCAGCAGCTTGGGCAGGGGCGAGCAGTACTTC
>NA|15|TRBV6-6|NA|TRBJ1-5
CASSPQGASNQPQHF
TGTGCCAGCAGCCCGCAAGGGGCGAGCAATCAGCCCCAGCATTTT
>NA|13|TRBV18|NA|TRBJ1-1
CASSPIQGSEAFF
TGTGCCAGCTCACCGATACAGGGATCTGAAGCTTTCTTT
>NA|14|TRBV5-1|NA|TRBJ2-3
CASSWDLNTDTQYF
TGCGCCAGCAGCTGGGACTTAAACACAGATACGCAGTATTTT
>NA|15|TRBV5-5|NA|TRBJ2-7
CASTTIPRDPYEQYF
TGTGCCAGCACAACCATACCGAGGGACCCCTACGAGCAGTACTTC
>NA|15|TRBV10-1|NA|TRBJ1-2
CASTLLARGSYGYTF
TGCGCCAGCACACTCTTGGCTAGGGGATCCTATGGCTACACCTTC
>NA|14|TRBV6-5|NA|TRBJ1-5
CASSSPYSNQPQHF
TGTGCCAGCAGTTCCCCGTATAGCAATCAGCCCCAGCATTTT
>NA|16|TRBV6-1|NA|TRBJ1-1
CASSVPPAGRNTEAFF
TGTGCCAGCAGTGTCCCCCCGGCGGGGAGGAACACTGAAGCTTTCTTT
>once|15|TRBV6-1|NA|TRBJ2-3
CASSEQLAYTDTQYF
TGTGCCAGCAGTGAGCAGCTAGCCTATACAGATACGCAGTATTTT
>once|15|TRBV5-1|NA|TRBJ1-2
CASSELLVPNYGYTF
TGCGCCAGCAGCGAACTCCTGGTCCCTAACTATGGCTACACCTTC
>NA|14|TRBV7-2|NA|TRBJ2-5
CASSFGGTQETQYF
TGTGCCAGCAGCTTCGGCGGAACACAAGAGACCCAGTACTTC
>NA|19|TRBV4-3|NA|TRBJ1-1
CASSQDLGPERPLNTEAFF
TGCGCCAGCAGCCAAGATTTAGGTCCAGAGAGACCCTTGAACACTGAAGCTTTCTTT
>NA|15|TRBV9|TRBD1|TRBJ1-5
CASSVGGQVNQPQHF
TGTGCCAGCAGCGTAGGGGGACAGGTCAATCAGCCCCAGCATTTT
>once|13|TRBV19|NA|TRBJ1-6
CASSEGRELPLHF
TGTGCCAGTAGTGAAGGCCGGGAGTTACCCCTCCACTTT
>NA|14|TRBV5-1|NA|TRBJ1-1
CASSPGPTNTEAFF
TGCGCCAGCAGCCCGGGACCGACGAACACTGAAGCTTTCTTT
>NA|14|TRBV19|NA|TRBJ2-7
CASNDPLGSYEQYF
TGTGCCAGTAACGACCCGCTCGGCTCCTACGAGCAGTACTTC
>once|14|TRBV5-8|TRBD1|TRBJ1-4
CASRPDRGREKLFF
TGTGCCAGCAGGCCCGACAGGGGGCGTGAAAAACTGTTTTTT
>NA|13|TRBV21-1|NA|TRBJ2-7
CASSPRRGSGQYF
TGTGCCAGCAGCCCCCGGAGGGGCTCCGGGCAGTACTTC
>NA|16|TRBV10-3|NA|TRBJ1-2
CAISESRDGANYGYTF
TGTGCCATCAGTGAGTCCCGGGACGGCGCTAACTATGGCTACACCTTC
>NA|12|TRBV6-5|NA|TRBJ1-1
CASSLQNTEAFF
TGTGCCAGCAGTCTTCAGAACACTGAAGCTTTCTTT
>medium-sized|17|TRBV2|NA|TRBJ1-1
CASSEQGTSSLFTEAFF
TGTGCCAGCAGTGAACAAGGGACCTCATCCCTTTTCACTGAAGCTTTCTTT
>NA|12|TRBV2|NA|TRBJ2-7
CASSVQRGEQYF
TGTGCCAGCAGTGTGCAGCGAGGGGAGCAGTACTTC
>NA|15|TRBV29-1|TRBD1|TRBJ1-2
CSVGFRDRVNYGYTF
TGCAGCGTCGGATTCCGGGACAGAGTGAACTATGGCTACACCTTC
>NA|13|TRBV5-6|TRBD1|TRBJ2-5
CASSLTGGETQYF
TGTGCCAGCAGCTTGACAGGGGGAGAGACCCAGTACTTC
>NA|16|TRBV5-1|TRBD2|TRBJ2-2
CASSTTGLASPGELFF
TGCGCCAGCAGCACGACGGGACTAGCGTCCCCGGGGGAGCTGTTTTTT
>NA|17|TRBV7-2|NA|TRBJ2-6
CASSLAAPGTGANVLTF
TGTGCCAGCAGCTTAGCGGCCCCAGGGACTGGGGCCAACGTCCTGACTTTC
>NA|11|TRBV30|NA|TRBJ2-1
CAWTMSYEQFF
TGTGCCTGGACCATGTCTTATGAGCAGTTCTTC
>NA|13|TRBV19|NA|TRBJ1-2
CASTNHPYYGYTF
TGTGCCAGTACGAATCACCCGTACTATGGCTACACCTTC
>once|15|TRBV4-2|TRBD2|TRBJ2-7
CASSQGTSGVYEQYF
TGTGCCAGCAGCCAAGGGACTAGCGGGGTGTACGAGCAGTACTTC
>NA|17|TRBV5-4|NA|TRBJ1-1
CASSLLTRSFMGTEAFF
TGTGCCAGCAGCTTGCTTACTCGGTCGTTCATGGGCACTGAAGCTTTCTTT
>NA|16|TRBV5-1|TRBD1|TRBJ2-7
CASSDYGQGNPYEQYF
TGCGCCAGCAGCGATTACGGACAGGGGAATCCCTACGAGCAGTACTTC
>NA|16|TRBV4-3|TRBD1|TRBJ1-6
CASSPPTGANNSPLHF
TGCGCCAGCAGCCCTCCGACAGGGGCGAATAATTCACCCCTCCACTTT
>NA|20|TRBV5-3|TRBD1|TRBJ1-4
CARSKVAGQGEKETNEKLFF
TGTGCCAGAAGCAAAGTGGCTGGACAGGGTGAAAAAGAAACTAATGAAAAACTGTTTTTT
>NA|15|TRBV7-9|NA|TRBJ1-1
CASSLAEGRVTEAFF
TGTGCCAGCAGCTTAGCTGAGGGTCGGGTCACTGAAGCTTTCTTT
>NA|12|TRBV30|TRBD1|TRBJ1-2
CAWSAGGRGYTF
TGTGCCTGGAGTGCAGGGGGACGAGGCTACACCTTC
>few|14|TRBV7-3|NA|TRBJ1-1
CASSLKGRGTEAFF
TGTGCCAGCAGCTTAAAGGGGCGCGGCACTGAAGCTTTCTTT
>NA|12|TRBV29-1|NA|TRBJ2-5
CSTRGAQETQYF
TGCAGCACTCGGGGGGCTCAAGAGACCCAGTACTTC
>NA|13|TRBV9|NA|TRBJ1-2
CASSKPPLDGYTF
TGTGCCAGTTCAAAGCCCCCCTTGGATGGCTACACCTTC
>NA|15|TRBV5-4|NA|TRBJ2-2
CASSLGGGNTGELFF
TGTGCCAGCAGCTTGGGCGGAGGGAACACCGGGGAGCTGTTTTTT